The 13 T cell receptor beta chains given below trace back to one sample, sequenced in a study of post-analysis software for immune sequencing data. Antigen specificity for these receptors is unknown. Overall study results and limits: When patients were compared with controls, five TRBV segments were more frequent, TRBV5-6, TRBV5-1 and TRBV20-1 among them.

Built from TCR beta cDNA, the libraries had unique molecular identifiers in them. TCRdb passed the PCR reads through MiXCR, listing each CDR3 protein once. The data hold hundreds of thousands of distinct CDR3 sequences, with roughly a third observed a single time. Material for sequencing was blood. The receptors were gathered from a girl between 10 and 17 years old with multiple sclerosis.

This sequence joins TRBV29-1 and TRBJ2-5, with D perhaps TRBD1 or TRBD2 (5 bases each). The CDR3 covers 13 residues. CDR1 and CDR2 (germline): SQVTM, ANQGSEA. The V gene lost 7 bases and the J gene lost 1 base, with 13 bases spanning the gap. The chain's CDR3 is CSGSYGGQETQYF. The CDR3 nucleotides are TGCAGCGGTTCCTATGGGGGCCAAGAGACCCAGTACTTC.

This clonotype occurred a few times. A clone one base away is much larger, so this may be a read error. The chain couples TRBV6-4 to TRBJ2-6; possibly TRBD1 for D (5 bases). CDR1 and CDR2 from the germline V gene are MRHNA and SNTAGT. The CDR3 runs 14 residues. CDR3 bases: TGTGTCGGACGGTTGGGCCCTGGGGCCAACGTCCGGACTTTC. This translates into CVGRLGPGANVRTF.

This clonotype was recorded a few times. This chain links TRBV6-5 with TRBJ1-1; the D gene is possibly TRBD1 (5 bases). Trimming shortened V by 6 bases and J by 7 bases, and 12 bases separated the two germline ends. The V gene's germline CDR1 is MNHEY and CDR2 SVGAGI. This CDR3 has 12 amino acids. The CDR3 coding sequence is TGTGCCAGCAGCCACCCGGGGGGTGAAGCTTTCTTT. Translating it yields CASSHPGGEAFF.

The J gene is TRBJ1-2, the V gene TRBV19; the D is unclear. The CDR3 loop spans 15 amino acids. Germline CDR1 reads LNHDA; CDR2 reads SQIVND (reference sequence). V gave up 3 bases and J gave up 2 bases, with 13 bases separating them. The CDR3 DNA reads TGTGCCAGTAGTATCCCCCCGCTACAGAACTATGGCTACACCTTC. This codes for CASSIPPLQNYGYTF.

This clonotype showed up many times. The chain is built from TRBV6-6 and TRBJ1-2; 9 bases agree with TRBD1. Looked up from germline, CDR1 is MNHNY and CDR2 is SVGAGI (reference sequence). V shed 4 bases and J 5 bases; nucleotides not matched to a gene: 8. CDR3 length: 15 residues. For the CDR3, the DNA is TGTGCCAGCAGTTCCCCCGGGACAGGGTTATATGGCTACACCTTC. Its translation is CASSSPGTGLYGYTF.

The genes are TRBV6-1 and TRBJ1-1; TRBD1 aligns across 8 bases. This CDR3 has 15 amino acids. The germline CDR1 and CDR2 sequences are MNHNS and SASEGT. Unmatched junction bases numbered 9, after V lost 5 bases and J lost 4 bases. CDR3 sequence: CASSPRQGWSTEAFF. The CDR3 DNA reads TGTGCCAGCAGTCCACGACAGGGGTGGAGCACTGAAGCTTTCTTT.

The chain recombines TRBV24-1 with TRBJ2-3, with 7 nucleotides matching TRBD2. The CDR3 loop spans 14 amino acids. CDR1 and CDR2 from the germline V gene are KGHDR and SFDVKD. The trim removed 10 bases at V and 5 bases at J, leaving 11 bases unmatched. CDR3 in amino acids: CATRGGVTRDTQYF. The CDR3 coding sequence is TGTGCCACTCGCGGGGGAGTCACGAGAGATACGCAGTATTTT.

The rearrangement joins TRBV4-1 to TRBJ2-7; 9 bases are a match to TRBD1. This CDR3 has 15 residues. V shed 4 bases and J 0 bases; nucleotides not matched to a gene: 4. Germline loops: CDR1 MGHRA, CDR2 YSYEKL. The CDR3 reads CASSLGTGSSYEQYF. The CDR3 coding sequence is TGCGCCAGCAGCCTGGGGACAGGGAGCTCCTACGAGCAGTACTTC.

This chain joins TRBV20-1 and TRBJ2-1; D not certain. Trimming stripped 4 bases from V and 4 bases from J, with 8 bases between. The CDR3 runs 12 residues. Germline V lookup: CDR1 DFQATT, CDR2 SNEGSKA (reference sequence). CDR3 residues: CSAIRSYNEQFF. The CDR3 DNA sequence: TGCAGTGCTATCCGGAGTTACAATGAGCAGTTCTTC.

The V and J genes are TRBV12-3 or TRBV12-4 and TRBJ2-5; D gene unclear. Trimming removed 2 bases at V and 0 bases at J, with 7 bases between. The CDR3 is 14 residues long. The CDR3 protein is CASSLIGNQETQYF. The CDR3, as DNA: TGTGCCAGCAGTTTAATTGGCAACCAAGAGACCCAGTACTTC.

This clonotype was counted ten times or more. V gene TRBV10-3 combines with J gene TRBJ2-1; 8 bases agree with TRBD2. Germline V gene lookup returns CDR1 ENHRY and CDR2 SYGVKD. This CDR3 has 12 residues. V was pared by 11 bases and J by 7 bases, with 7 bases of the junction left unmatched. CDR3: CALGLGRNEQFF. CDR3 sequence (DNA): TGTGCCCTGGGACTAGGAAGGAATGAGCAGTTCTTC.

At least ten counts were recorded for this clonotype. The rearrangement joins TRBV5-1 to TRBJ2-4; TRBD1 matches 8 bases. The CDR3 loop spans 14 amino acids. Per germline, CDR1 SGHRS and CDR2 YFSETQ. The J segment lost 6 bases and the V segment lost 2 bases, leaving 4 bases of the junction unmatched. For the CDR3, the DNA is TGCGCCAGCAGCTTAGGACAGGGACGAAACATTCAGTACTTC. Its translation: CASSLGQGRNIQYF.

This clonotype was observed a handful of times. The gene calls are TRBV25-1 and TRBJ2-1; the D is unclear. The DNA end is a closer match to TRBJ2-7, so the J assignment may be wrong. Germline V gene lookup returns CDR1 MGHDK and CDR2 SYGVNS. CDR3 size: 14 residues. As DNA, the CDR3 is TGTGCCACCTCCGGCAGCTTTATCTACAATGAGCAGTACTTC. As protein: CATSGSFIYNEQYF.